Shown below are 11 T cell receptor beta chains from a single sample sequenced in a study of T cell repertoires in ileal Crohn's disease. TCRdb's copy holds only in-frame clones and misses some; the assay was immunoSEQ multiplex PCR. This sample yields about 12,000 clones, of which around four fifths are seen a single time; about a tenth belongs to the top ten. Noted time point: neoterminal ileum biopsy at postoperative endoscopy, about 6 months after surgery. The sequenced sample was ileal tissue. The receptors originated from an adult with Crohn's disease.

This sequence joins TRBV5-1 and TRBJ1-1; D gene uncertain. The germline V and J ends were trimmed by 6 bases and 5 bases, with 17 bases remaining between them. The CDR3 has 14 amino acids. Germline CDR1 reads SGHRS; CDR2 reads YFSETQ. The CDR3 DNA sequence: TGCGCCAGCACCTCGGCCGGGGTGAGAACTGAAGCTTTCTTT. Its protein is CASTSAGVRTEAFF.

This clone was seen only once. The chain uses TRBV10-3 and TRBJ1-4, with D maybe TRBD1 (5 bases). The CDR3 sequence is 14 residues long. V was shortened by 10 bases and J by 0 bases, with 12 bases between the two germline ends. CDR1 is ENHRY, CDR2 SYGVKD, per germline. The CDR3 reads CATGGTATNEKLFF. CDR3 DNA sequence: TGTGCCACGGGGGGAACAGCAACTAATGAAAAACTGTTTTTT.

The V gene is TRBV7-2, the J gene TRBJ1-2; a possible D gene is TRBD1 (6 bases). With 5 bases removed from V and 5 bases from J, the gap between germline ends came to 18 bases. The CDR3 consists of 15 residues. Germline V gene sequence: CDR1 SGHTA, CDR2 FQGNSA. The CDR3 region has the DNA TGTGCCAGCAGCCCCTCGACAGGCGTAGGATATGGCTACACCTTC. As protein: CASSPSTGVGYGYTF.

J is TRBJ2-3 and V is TRBV5-4; TRBD2 matches at 9 bases. Germline CDR1 is SGHNT and CDR2 is YYREEE (reference sequence). This CDR3 has 13 amino acids. J lost 3 bases, V lost 7 bases, and 3 bases had no gene match. CDR3: CASGGGGTDTQYF. CDR3 DNA sequence: TGTGCCAGCGGCGGGGGGGGGACAGATACGCAGTATTTT.

The rearrangement joins TRBV5-5 to TRBJ2-7; the D is unclear. The CDR3 extends over 15 amino acids. Trimming pared 2 bases from V and 2 bases from J, leaving 14 bases between. CDR1 is SGHKS, CDR2 YYEKEE, per germline (reference sequence). For the CDR3, the DNA is TGTGCCAGCAGCTTCTCCGGGTCTTTGACCTACGAGCAGTACTTC. Residues: CASSFSGSLTYEQYF.

This rearrangement joins TRBV7-6 to TRBJ1-3, with D perhaps matching TRBD1 (5 bases). Between the trimmed V and J ends, which lost 5 bases and 7 bases, there was a span of 12 bases. The CDR3 totals 13 residues. Germline V gene sequence: CDR1 SGHVS, CDR2 FNYEAQ. The CDR3: CASSGDWGNTIYF. In DNA, the CDR3 is TGTGCCAGCAGCGGGGACTGGGGGAACACCATATATTTT.

V gene TRBV7-9 combines with J gene TRBJ2-2; 8 bases map to TRBD2. The CDR3 is made up of 15 amino acids. CDR1 and CDR2 (germline): SEHNR, FQNEAQ (reference sequence). Germline trimming cut 6 bases from V and 4 bases from J; bases unmatched to any gene: 7. The CDR3 spells CASSFSGVGTGELFF. CDR3 sequence (DNA): TGTGCCAGCAGTTTTAGCGGGGTCGGCACCGGGGAGCTGTTTTTT.

This rearrangement joins TRBV27 to TRBJ1-3; 7 bases line up with TRBD1. The CDR3 contains 14 residues. V trimming: 4 bases; J trimming: 5 bases; junction bases outside the gene matches: 5. The germline V gene encodes CDR1 MNHEY and CDR2 SMNVEV (reference sequence). The CDR3 loop is CASSSGTARNTIYF. DNA for the CDR3: TGTGCCAGCAGTTCCGGGACAGCTAGAAACACCATATATTTT.

The CDR3 is CSVEVGGYNEQFF. The CDR3 DNA reads as TGCAGCGTTGAAGTGGGGGGATACAATGAGCAGTTCTTC. This chain connects TRBV29-1 to TRBJ2-1; TRBD2 is a possible D gene (6 bases). Trimming pared 1 base from V and 4 bases from J, leaving 8 bases between. The CDR3 loop spans 13 amino acids. CDR1 and CDR2 (germline): SQVTM, ANQGSEA.

This rearrangement joins TRBV6-6 to TRBJ2-2, with D perhaps matching TRBD2 (6 bases). Germline V gene data show CDR1 as MNHNY and CDR2 as SVGAGI (reference sequence). The CDR3 has 13 amino acids. V lost 7 bases, J lost 8 bases, and 14 bases lay in between. The CDR3 sequence: CASTAKGRGELFF. As DNA, the CDR3 is TGTGCCAGCACCGCTAAGGGGAGGGGGGAGCTGTTTTTT.

The table lists this clone with a few counts. This chain uses TRBV5-1 with TRBJ2-3, with D unresolved. Germline-derived CDR1 and CDR2 are SGHRS and YFSETQ. Trimming shortened V by 1 base and J by 2 bases, and 11 bases separated the two germline ends. The CDR3 loop spans 15 amino acids. The CDR3 loop reads CASSLSTPNTDTQYF. The CDR3 coding sequence is TGCGCCAGCAGCTTGTCGACTCCTAACACAGATACGCAGTATTTT.